These T cell receptor beta chains were read from a single sample in a study of blood T cell repertoires in COVID-19. Only in-frame clones appear in the TCRdb table, and some are missing; sequencing was by immunoSEQ multiplex PCR. The sample lists approximately 100,000 clones, more than 75% occurring once. What was sequenced was peripheral blood. The receptors stem from a human donor in a cohort sampled during active COVID-19. Both conserved end residues are part of each CDR3. Each record gives: CDR3 DNA, CDR3 protein, J gene, V gene, clone size, D gene. The D gene is left open where the match is weak. Size is omitted from some rows. Given values are once, few, many or a class for expanded clones.

TGTGCCAGCAGTTTAGGGGCCAGTGAAAAACTGTTTTTT CASSLGASEKLFF TRBJ1-4 TRBV12-3/TRBV12-4 - -
TGTGCCAGCAGTCCCGGGACACGTAATGAAAAACTGTTTTTT CASSPGTRNEKLFF TRBJ1-4 TRBV6-6 - -
TGTGCCAGCAGTGAAGTGTCTACAGATACGCAGTATTTT CASSEVSTDTQYF TRBJ2-3 TRBV2 - -
TGTGCCAGCAGCTTAGTTGCTAGCGGGGGTATGGGGCAGTATTTT CASSLVASGGMGQYF TRBJ2-3 TRBV7-2 - TRBD2
TGTGCCAGCAGCCCAGACCCCGGACTAGCGAAAAACATTCAGTACTTC CASSPDPGLAKNIQYF TRBJ2-4 TRBV7-2 - TRBD2
TGTGCCAGCAGTGAAATGGGGACAGAAGAGACCCAGTACTTC CASSEMGTEETQYF TRBJ2-5 TRBV6-1 - TRBD1
TGCGCCAGCAGCCAAGCACACAGGGGACGCACTGAAGCTTTCTTT CASSQAHRGRTEAFF TRBJ1-1 TRBV4-1 few TRBD1
TGTGCCACGTCACAGGGATTGGTCACTGAAGCTTTCTTT CATSQGLVTEAFF TRBJ1-1 TRBV24-1 - -
TGCGCCAGCAGTCAGTCGACTAGCGGGAGAAGCAGGGAGCTGTTTTTT CASSQSTSGRSRELFF TRBJ2-2 TRBV23-1 - TRBD2
TGTGCCAGCAGTTTGGGGAGGGCGAGCTCCTACAATGAGCAGTTCTTC CASSLGRASSYNEQFF TRBJ2-1 TRBV28 once TRBD2
TGTGCCTGGAGTGTGCTAGCGGGAAAGGACAATGAGCAGTTCTTC CAWSVLAGKDNEQFF TRBJ2-1 TRBV30 - TRBD2
TGTGCCAGCAGCTTCGGCAGGGTTGGTTCCTACAATGAGCAGTTCTTC CASSFGRVGSYNEQFF TRBJ2-1 TRBV5-5 - -
TGCGCCAGCAGCTTGAGGAGTGGCCTTAGCTCTGGGGCCAACGTCCTGACTTTC CASSLRSGLSSGANVLTF TRBJ2-6 TRBV5-1 - -
TGTGCCAGCAGCCAAGATCGGGGACTAGCGGGAGGGCCTTTCCGTCCCGGGGAGCTGTTTTTT CASSQDRGLAGGPFRPGELFF TRBJ2-2 TRBV14 - TRBD2
TGTGCCAGCAGTTTTGGAGGCCGCGATGTAGCTTTCTTT CASSFGGRDVAFF TRBJ1-1 TRBV12-3/TRBV12-4 once -
TGTGCCAGTAGTATAGAGGGAGGGAGGCTCAGCACTGAAGCTTTCTTT CASSIEGGRLSTEAFF TRBJ1-1 TRBV19 - -
TGTGCCAGCAGGACCACTGACAGCCTTAATGAAAAACTGTTTTTT CASRTTDSLNEKLFF TRBJ1-4 TRBV6-5 - -
TGTGCCACACGAGGGAACACTGAAGCTTTCTTT CATRGNTEAFF TRBJ1-1 TRBV28 - -
TGTGCCAGCAGCTACAGACAGCCAAATCAGCCCCAGCATTTT CASSYRQPNQPQHF TRBJ1-5 TRBV27 - -
TGTGCCAGCAGCTTCGATCTAGCGGGGGGGACTTCCTACAATGAGCAGTTCTTC CASSFDLAGGTSYNEQFF TRBJ2-1 TRBV7-2 - TRBD2
TGTGCCAGCAGTTTTCGAGACAGACGCTACGAGCAGTACTTC CASSFRDRRYEQYF TRBJ2-7 TRBV27 - -
TGCGCCAGCAGCCAAGGCCTCACAGGACCGCAAGAGACCCAGTACTTC CASSQGLTGPQETQYF TRBJ2-5 TRBV4-1 - -
TGTGCCAGCAGCCCGGGACTAGCGGTGCCCCAGTACTTC CASSPGLAVPQYF TRBJ2-5 TRBV3-1/TRBV3-2 - TRBD2
TGTGCCAGCAGGGCTGATGAGGGTCCTAATGAAAAACTGTTTTTT CASRADEGPNEKLFF TRBJ1-4 TRBV2 many -
TGTGCCAGCTCACCGGGCGGGCCGAGCACAGATACGCAGTATTTT CASSPGGPSTDTQYF TRBJ2-3 TRBV18 - -
TGTGCCAGCAGTTTTAACCGGGACAGCCTTTCACCCCTCCACTTT CASSFNRDSLSPLHF TRBJ1-6 TRBV28 - TRBD1
TGTGCCAGCAAAAACTCCATACCTAATCAGCCCCAGCATTTT CASKNSIPNQPQHF TRBJ1-5 TRBV5-8 - -
TGTGCCACCACCTCGGGAGAGTTCCCCACCGGGGAGCTGTTTTTT CATTSGEFPTGELFF TRBJ2-2 TRBV24-1 - -
TGTGCCAGCACCCCCCTAGATAGCAATCAGCCCCAGCATTTT CASTPLDSNQPQHF TRBJ1-5 TRBV6-5 - -
TGTGCCTGGAGTGTCTGGAGCGGGAGTGGCGAGCAGTACTTC CAWSVWSGSGEQYF TRBJ2-7 TRBV30 once TRBD2
TGTGCCACCACGGAGGGAGCAACTAATGAAAAACTGTTTTTT CATTEGATNEKLFF TRBJ1-4 TRBV7-9 - -
TGTGCCAGCAGGGGCCTGGGACAGGGGGCAGAACAGCCCCAGCATTTT CASRGLGQGAEQPQHF TRBJ1-5 TRBV27 few TRBD1
TGCGCCAGCAGGGAGCAAGAGACCCAGTACTTC CASREQETQYF TRBJ2-5 TRBV5-1 - -
TGCGCCAGCAGCCAAGATGCCGCTAGCGGAAATACGTACGAGCAGTACTTC CASSQDAASGNTYEQYF TRBJ2-7 TRBV4-3 - TRBD2
TGTGCCAGCAACGGACCCGGGGGATTCAAGGGAAACACCATATATTTT CASNGPGGFKGNTIYF TRBJ1-3 TRBV11-2 - -
TGTGCCAGCAGGACGACAGGGGGTTTAGCAGATACGCAGTATTTT CASRTTGGLADTQYF TRBJ2-3 TRBV6-5 - TRBD1
TGTGCCAGCAGCCACTCGACAGCCAACACTGAAGCTTTCTTT CASSHSTANTEAFF TRBJ1-1 TRBV16 - -
TGCAGCGTTGAACGCCAGGCAGGTGACATTCAGTACTTC CSVERQAGDIQYF TRBJ2-4 TRBV29-1 - -
TGTGCCAGCAGTTACCCACAGGATCAGCTCTTGGACCAGCCCCAGCATTTT CASSYPQDQLLDQPQHF TRBJ1-5 TRBV6-2/TRBV6-3 - -
TGTGCCAGCGGACTAGCGGGGGGAAACATTCAGTACTTC CASGLAGGNIQYF TRBJ2-4 TRBV2 - TRBD2
TGTGCCAGCAGGCCCGGCGGAGCCCAAGAGACCCAGTACTTC CASRPGGAQETQYF TRBJ2-5 TRBV4-2 - -
TGTGCCAGCAGTAAGGGGTTGACGGACGAGCAGTACTTC CASSKGLTDEQYF TRBJ2-7 TRBV6-4 - -
TGTGCCAGCTCACCACTCGGACAGGGGATAGCATTC CASSPLGQGIAF TRBJ1-2 TRBV18 - TRBD1
TGCGCCAGCAGCTCGGGACAGGGAAATTCACCCCTCCACTTT CASSSGQGNSPLHF TRBJ1-6 TRBV5-1 - TRBD1
TGTGCCAGCAGCCCACAGGATACGCAGTATTTT CASSPQDTQYF TRBJ2-3 TRBV6-6 - -
TGTGCCAGCAGCCAAGGCGGACTAGTAAACATTCAGTACTTC CASSQGGLVNIQYF TRBJ2-4 TRBV3-1/TRBV3-2 - TRBD2
TGCGCCAGCAGTCAAGGTGGAGCGGGTTACAATGAGCAGTTCTTC CASSQGGAGYNEQFF TRBJ2-1 TRBV10-1 - -
TGTGCCTGGACTCTCGGGGTGGAAAATTCACCCCTCCACTTT CAWTLGVENSPLHF TRBJ1-6 TRBV30 - -
TGTGCCAGCAGCTTGCGGGAGGGCAACACCGGGGAGCTGTTTTTT CASSLREGNTGELFF TRBJ2-2 TRBV11-2 - TRBD2
TGTGCCAGCAGCTCACTAATAGCGGGAGGCAATACAGATACGCAGTATTTT CASSSLIAGGNTDTQYF TRBJ2-3 TRBV7-9 - TRBD2
TGTGCCAGCAGTTACTCGTCCAGGGGTCAAATGACGAACACTGAAGCTTTCTTT CASSYSSRGQMTNTEAFF TRBJ1-1 TRBV6-2/TRBV6-3 - -
TGTGCCAGCAGTTACCGTGACCGGGGGCCCCAGCATTTT CASSYRDRGPQHF TRBJ1-5 TRBV6-5 - -
TGCAGTGCTAGTAGCGGGAGGGCCGGGAATACCGGGGAGCTGTTTTTT CSASSGRAGNTGELFF TRBJ2-2 TRBV20-1 - TRBD2
TGCGCCAGCAGCTGGGCTGGAGACAGGGCCCCTAGCAATCAGCCCCAGCATTTT CASSWAGDRAPSNQPQHF TRBJ1-5 TRBV5-1 - TRBD1
TGTGCCAGCAGCCCCGGGACACAAAATCAGCCCCAGCATTTT CASSPGTQNQPQHF TRBJ1-5 TRBV7-2 - -
TGTGCCAGTACAACGGGGGACAGGGTCGGTGGCTACACCTTC CASTTGDRVGGYTF TRBJ1-2 TRBV19 - TRBD1
TGTGCCAGCACCCTCCTAGCGGGGAACACCGGGGAGCTGTTTTTT CASTLLAGNTGELFF TRBJ2-2 TRBV6-5 - TRBD2
TGTGCCAGCAGCCAAGACGACAGCGTAATGAACACTGAAGCTTTCTTT CASSQDDSVMNTEAFF TRBJ1-1 TRBV3-1/TRBV3-2 few -
TGTGCCAGCAGCTTACCGCTAGCAGAGACCCAGTACTTC CASSLPLAETQYF TRBJ2-5 TRBV7-9 - -
TGCGCCAGCAGCTTGGGCTCGGCGGGGATCTATGGCTACACCTTC CASSLGSAGIYGYTF TRBJ1-2 TRBV5-1 - -